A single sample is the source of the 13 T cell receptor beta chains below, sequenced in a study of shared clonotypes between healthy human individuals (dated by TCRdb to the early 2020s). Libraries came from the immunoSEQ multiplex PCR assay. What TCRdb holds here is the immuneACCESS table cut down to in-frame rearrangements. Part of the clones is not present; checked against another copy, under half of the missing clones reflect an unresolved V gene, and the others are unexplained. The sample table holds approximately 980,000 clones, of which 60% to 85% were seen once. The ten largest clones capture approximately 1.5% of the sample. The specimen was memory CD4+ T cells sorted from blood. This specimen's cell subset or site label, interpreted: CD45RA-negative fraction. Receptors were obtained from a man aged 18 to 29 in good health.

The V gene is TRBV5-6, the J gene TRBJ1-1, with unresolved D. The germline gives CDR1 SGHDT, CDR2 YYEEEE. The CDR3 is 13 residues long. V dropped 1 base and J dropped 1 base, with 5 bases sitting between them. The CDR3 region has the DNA TGTGCCAGCAGCTTGTTCGCGAACACTGAAGCTTTCTTT. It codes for CASSLFANTEAFF.

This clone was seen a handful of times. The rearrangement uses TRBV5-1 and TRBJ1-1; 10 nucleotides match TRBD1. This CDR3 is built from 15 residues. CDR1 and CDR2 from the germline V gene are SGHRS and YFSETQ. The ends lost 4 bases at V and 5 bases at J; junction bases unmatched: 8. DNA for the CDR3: TGCGCCAGCAGCGTTCTTGGACAGGGGGGAACTGAAGCTTTCTTT. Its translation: CASSVLGQGGTEAFF.

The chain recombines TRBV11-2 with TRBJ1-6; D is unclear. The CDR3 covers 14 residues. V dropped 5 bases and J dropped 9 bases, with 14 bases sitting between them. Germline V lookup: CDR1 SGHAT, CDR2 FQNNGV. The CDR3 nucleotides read TGTGCCAGCAGCCCAAGCGGAGGAATTTCACCCCTCCACTTT. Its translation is CASSPSGGISPLHF.

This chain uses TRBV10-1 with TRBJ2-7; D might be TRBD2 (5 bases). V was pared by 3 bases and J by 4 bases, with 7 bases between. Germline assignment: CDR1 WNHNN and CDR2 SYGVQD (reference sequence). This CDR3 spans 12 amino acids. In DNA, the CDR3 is TGCGCCAGCAGTGAAGGGAGATACGAGCAGTACTTC. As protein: CASSEGRYEQYF.

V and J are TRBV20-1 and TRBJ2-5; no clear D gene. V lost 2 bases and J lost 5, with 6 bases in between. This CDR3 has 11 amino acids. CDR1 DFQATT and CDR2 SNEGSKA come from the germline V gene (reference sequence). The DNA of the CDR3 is TGCAGTGCTAGATTGGCCGAGACCCAGTACTTC. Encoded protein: CSARLAETQYF.

In nucleotides, the CDR3 is TGTGCCAGCAGTCAACAGCCTAACTATGGCTACACCTTC. This encodes CASSQQPNYGYTF. The chain recombines TRBV7-9 with TRBJ1-2; D is uncertain. This CDR3 spans 13 amino acids. V was pared by 6 bases and J by 0 bases, with 8 bases between. The germline V gene encodes CDR1 SEHNR and CDR2 FQNEAQ (reference sequence).

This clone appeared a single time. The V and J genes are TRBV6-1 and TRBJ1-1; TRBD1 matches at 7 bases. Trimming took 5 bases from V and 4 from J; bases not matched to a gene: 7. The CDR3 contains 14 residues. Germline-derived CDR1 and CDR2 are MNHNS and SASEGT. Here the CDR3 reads CASSQQGSGTEAFF. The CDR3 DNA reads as TGTGCCAGCAGTCAACAGGGGTCGGGCACTGAAGCTTTCTTT.

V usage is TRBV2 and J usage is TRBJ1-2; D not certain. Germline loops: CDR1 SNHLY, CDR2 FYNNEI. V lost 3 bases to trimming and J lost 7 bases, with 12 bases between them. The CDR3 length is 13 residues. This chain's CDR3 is CASSDTAGGGYTF. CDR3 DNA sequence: TGTGCCAGCAGTGATACGGCAGGCGGTGGCTACACCTTC.

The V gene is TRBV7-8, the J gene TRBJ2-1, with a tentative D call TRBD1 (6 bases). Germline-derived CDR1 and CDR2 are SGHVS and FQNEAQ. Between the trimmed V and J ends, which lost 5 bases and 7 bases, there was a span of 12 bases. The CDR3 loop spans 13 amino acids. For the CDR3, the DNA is TGTGCCAGCAGCATCAGTAGGGGGAATGAGCAGTTCTTC. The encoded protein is CASSISRGNEQFF. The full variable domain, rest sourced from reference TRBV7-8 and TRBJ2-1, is GAGVSQSPRYKVAKRGQDVALRCDPISGHVSLFWYQQALGQGPEFLTYFQNEAQLDKSGLPSDRFFAERPEGSVSTLKIQRTQQEDSAVYLCASSISRGNEQFFGPGTRLTVL.

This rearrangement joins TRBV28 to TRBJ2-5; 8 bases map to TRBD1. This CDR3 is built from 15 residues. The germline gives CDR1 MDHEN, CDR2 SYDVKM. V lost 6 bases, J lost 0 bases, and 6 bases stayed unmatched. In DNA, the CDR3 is TGTGCCAGCAGGTACGGGACAGGCGACCAAGAGACCCAGTACTTC. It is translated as CASRYGTGDQETQYF.

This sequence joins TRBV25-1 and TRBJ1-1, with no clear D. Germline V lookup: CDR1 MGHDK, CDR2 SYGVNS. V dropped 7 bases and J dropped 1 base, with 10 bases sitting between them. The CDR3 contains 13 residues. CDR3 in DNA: TGTGCCAGCACGAAAGGTGGGAACACTGAAGCTTTCTTT. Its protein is CASTKGGNTEAFF.

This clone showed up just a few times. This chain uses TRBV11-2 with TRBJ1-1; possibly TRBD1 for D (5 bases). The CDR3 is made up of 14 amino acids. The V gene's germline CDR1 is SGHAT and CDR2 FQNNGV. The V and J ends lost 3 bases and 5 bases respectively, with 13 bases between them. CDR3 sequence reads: CASSFQGPGTEAFF. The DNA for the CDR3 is TGTGCCAGCAGCTTTCAGGGCCCAGGGACTGAAGCTTTCTTT.

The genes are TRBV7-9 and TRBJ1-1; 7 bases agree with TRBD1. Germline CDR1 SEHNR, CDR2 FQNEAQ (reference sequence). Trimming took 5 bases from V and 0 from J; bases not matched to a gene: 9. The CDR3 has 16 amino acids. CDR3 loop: CASSHAGRGMNTEAFF. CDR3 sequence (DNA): TGTGCCAGCAGCCACGCCGGCAGGGGGATGAACACTGAAGCTTTCTTT. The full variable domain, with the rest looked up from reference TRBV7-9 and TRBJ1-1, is DTGVSQNPRHKITKRGQNVTFRCDPISEHNRLYWYRQTLGQGPEFLTYFQNEAQLEKSRLLSDRFSAERPKGSFSTLEIQRTEQGDSAMYLCASSHAGRGMNTEAFFGQGTRLTVV.